Each of the 14 T cell receptor beta chains below was sequenced from the same sample in a study of blood T cell repertoires in COVID-19 (dated by TCRdb to between 2020 and 2021). Receptor amplification or capture employed the immunoSEQ multiplex PCR assay. TCRdb holds this immuneACCESS table with in-frame rearrangements only. Some clones are missing; in checked studies, unresolved V genes explain under half, and the rest has no known cause. Counted in this sample were 130,000 or so clones; over 70% of them appeared once. 2% to 3% of the sample is taken by the ten largest. The sample comprised peripheral blood. The receptors were gathered from a man between 50 and 59 years old with active COVID-19.

This chain joins TRBV3-1 (or the pseudogene TRBV3-2) and TRBJ2-7; no clear D. This CDR3 region has 16 residues. The germline gives CDR1 LGHDT, CDR2 YNNKEL (reference sequence). V lost 0 bases to trimming and J lost 0 bases, with 12 bases between them. The chain's CDR3 is CASSQDLNRRSYEQYF. CDR3 nucleotide sequence: TGTGCCAGCAGCCAAGATCTGAACAGACGCTCCTACGAGCAGTACTTC.

V gene TRBV4-1 combines with J gene TRBJ2-1, with 9 bases aligning to TRBD2. CDR1 and CDR2 from the germline V gene are MGHRA and YSYEKL. Trimming removed 4 bases from V and 6 bases from J; junction bases left unmatched: 7. The CDR3 consists of 15 residues. CDR3 sequence (DNA): TGCGCCAGCAGCCTCCGGGGACTAGCAGGCAATGAGCAGTTCTTC. This sequence encodes CASSLRGLAGNEQFF.

This chain links TRBV6-6 with TRBJ1-2; D is ambiguous. CDR1 MNHNY and CDR2 SVGAGI come from the germline V gene (reference sequence). Trimming removed 6 bases from V and 6 bases from J, with 14 bases in between. The CDR3 has 13 amino acids. Written as DNA, the CDR3 is TGTGCCAGCAGCCCGTCATGGGAGGATGGCTACACCTTC. It specifies CASSPSWEDGYTF.

The V call is TRBV9, the J call TRBJ1-4; weak D call: TRBD1 (6 bases). The V gene lost 4 bases and the J gene lost 8 bases, with 12 bases spanning the gap. The CDR3 sequence is 13 residues long. Germline V lookup: CDR1 SGDLS, CDR2 YYNGEE. CDR3 sequence: CASSWGLGEKLFF. As DNA, the CDR3 is TGTGCCAGCAGCTGGGGGCTAGGGGAAAAACTGTTTTTT.

The rearrangement uses TRBV27 and TRBJ2-4; D perhaps matches TRBD2 (6 bases). Trimming stripped 8 bases from V and 3 bases from J, with 20 bases between. Germline lookup yields CDR1 MNHEY and CDR2 SMNVEV (reference sequence). CDR3 length equals 16 residues. The CDR3 sequence: CASGRGRGRDKNIQYF. In DNA, the CDR3 is TGTGCCAGCGGGAGAGGCAGAGGGCGGGACAAAAACATTCAGTACTTC.

The CDR3 region is CASSRGPRGSSYNEQFF. The CDR3 DNA is TGTGCCAGCAGCCGCGGGCCTCGGGGGAGCTCCTACAATGAGCAGTTCTTC. The chain uses TRBV7-6 and TRBJ2-1; D possibly corresponds to TRBD2 (6 bases). V was cut by 5 bases and J by 0 bases, with 17 bases left in between. The CDR3 length is 17 residues. Germline CDR1 reads SGHVS; CDR2 reads FNYEAQ.

This clone was seen just once. The chain uses TRBV5-6 and TRBJ2-1; 12 nucleotides agree with TRBD2. Germline trimming cut 4 bases from V and 9 bases from J; bases unmatched to any gene: 20. The germline V gene has CDR1 SGHDT and CDR2 YYEEEE. The CDR3 contains 19 residues. The chain's CDR3 is CASSPWESLAGGPWSEQFF. For the CDR3, the DNA is TGTGCCAGCAGCCCATGGGAGAGTCTAGCGGGGGGGCCGTGGTCTGAGCAGTTCTTC.

The CDR3 loop is CASSPGDTEAFF. The DNA for the CDR3 is TGCGCCAGCAGCCCGGGTGACACTGAAGCTTTCTTT. The genes are TRBV5-1 and TRBJ1-1; no clear D gene. V was shortened by 4 bases and J by 3 bases, with 7 bases between the two germline ends. This CDR3 is 12 amino acids long. Germline CDR1 and CDR2: SGHRS and YFSETQ.

The rearrangement uses TRBV27 and TRBJ2-1; D may be TRBD1 (5 bases). The CDR3 is 16 amino acids. The ends were cut back, 4 bases at V and 8 bases at J, with 21 bases in the middle. CDR1 is MNHEY, CDR2 SMNVEV, per germline (reference sequence). CDR3 residues: CASSSRLSRAFYEQFF. The CDR3 bases are TGTGCCAGCAGTTCCCGGCTTAGCAGGGCTTTTTATGAGCAGTTCTTC.

The chain joins TRBV6-4 to TRBJ1-6; TRBD1 matches at 9 bases. Germline V gene lookup returns CDR1 MRHNA and CDR2 SNTAGT. V was pared by 2 bases and J by 7 bases, with 12 bases of the junction left unmatched. This CDR3 is 18 amino acids long. This CDR3 is CASSDPHRGRLGNSPLHF. DNA for the CDR3: TGTGCCAGCAGTGACCCCCACAGGGGGCGACTGGGGAATTCACCCCTCCACTTT.

The chain combines TRBV4-2 with TRBJ2-1, with 13 bases that match TRBD2. CDR1 and CDR2 (germline): LGHNA, YNFKEQ. V shed 7 bases, J shed 6 bases, and the junction held 12 bases outside the gene matches. The CDR3 is made up of 17 amino acids. CDR3 bases: TGTGCCAGCACCCCGGTACTAGCGGGGGGGCAGGTCAATGAGCAGTTCTTC. The encoded protein is CASTPVLAGGQVNEQFF.

This sequence joins TRBV20-1 and TRBJ1-1, with a weak D call TRBD1 (5 bases). Germline V gene lookup returns CDR1 DFQATT and CDR2 SNEGSKA (reference sequence). V dropped 3 bases and J dropped 4 bases, with 12 bases sitting between them. The CDR3 has 13 amino acids. CDR3 nucleotides: TGCAGTGCTAGTCCCGGGGGTACCACTGAAGCTTTCTTT. Translating it yields CSASPGGTTEAFF.

The chain recombines TRBV5-4 with TRBJ1-1, with 8 positions matching TRBD1. Germline CDR1 is SGHNT and CDR2 is YYREEE (reference sequence). V shed 5 bases, J shed 3 bases, and the junction held 6 bases outside the gene matches. The CDR3 runs to 14 residues. DNA of the CDR3: TGTGCCAGCAGGGTGGACAGGGTCGACACTGAAGCTTTCTTT. As protein: CASRVDRVDTEAFF.

The chain uses TRBV19 and TRBJ2-1, with 9 bases that match TRBD2. The CDR3 consists of 15 residues. Germline lookup yields CDR1 LNHDA and CDR2 SQIVND (reference sequence). V shed 1 base, J shed 7 bases, and the junction held 5 bases outside the gene matches. In DNA form, the CDR3 reads TGTGCCAGTAGTATAGTGGCTAGCGGGGCTAATGAGCAGTTCTTC. Its protein is CASSIVASGANEQFF.